The clone carrying this T cell receptor beta chain was counted a single time. Its antigen is still unknown. Per the germline V gene, CDR1 is GTSNPN and CDR2 is SVGIG (reference sequence). Trimming stripped 3 bases from V and 1 base from J, with 12 bases between. The CDR3 is 14 residues long. This record belongs to a study of T cell responses to AZD1222 COVID-19 vaccine. Whole-study results and caveats: Nearly half of spike-specific TCRs reportedly go after variant regions that carry no mutations.

Using immunoSEQ multiplex PCR, the repertoire was profiled, and TCRdb retains in-frame clones only, with some absent. The table has 90,000 to 120,000 clones, 87% seen once. Sequencing used peripheral blood, obtained on day 0 of AZD1222 vaccination. The V gene is TRBV30, the J gene TRBJ1-1, with a possible D match to TRBD1 (5 bases). The clonotype was recovered from an adult in good health. The CDR3 loop is CAWRAGRRNTEAFF. CDR3 in DNA: TGTGCCTGGAGGGCGGGGCGGAGGAACACTGAAGCTTTCTTT.